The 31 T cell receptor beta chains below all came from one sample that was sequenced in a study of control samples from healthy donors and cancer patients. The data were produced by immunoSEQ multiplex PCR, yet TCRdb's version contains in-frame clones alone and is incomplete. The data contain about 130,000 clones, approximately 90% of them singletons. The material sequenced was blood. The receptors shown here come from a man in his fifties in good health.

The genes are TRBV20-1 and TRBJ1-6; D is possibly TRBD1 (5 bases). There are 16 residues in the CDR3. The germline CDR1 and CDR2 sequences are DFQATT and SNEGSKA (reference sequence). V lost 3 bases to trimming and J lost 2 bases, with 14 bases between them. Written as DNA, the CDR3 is TGCAGTGCTAGTTTCAGGGACGGCACCTATAATTCACCCCTCCACTTT. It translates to CSASFRDGTYNSPLHF.

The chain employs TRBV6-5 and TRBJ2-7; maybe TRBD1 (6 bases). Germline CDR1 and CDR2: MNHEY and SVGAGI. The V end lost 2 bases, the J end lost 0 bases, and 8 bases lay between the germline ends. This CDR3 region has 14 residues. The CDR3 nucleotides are TGTGCCAGCAGTTACGCAGGGGACTCCTACGAGCAGTACTTC. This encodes CASSYAGDSYEQYF.

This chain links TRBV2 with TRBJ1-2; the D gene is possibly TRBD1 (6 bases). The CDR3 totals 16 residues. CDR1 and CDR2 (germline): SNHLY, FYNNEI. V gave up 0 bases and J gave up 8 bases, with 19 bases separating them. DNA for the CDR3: TGTGCCAGCAGTGAAGCCCAGGGGAGAGGCGCACAGGGCTACACCTTC. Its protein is CASSEAQGRGAQGYTF.

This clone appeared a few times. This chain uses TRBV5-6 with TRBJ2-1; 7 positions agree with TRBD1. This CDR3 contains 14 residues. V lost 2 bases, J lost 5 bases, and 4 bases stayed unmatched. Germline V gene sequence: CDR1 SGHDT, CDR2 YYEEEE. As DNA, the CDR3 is TGTGCCAGCAGCTTTGGGACAGACCACAATGAGCAGTTCTTC. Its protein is CASSFGTDHNEQFF.

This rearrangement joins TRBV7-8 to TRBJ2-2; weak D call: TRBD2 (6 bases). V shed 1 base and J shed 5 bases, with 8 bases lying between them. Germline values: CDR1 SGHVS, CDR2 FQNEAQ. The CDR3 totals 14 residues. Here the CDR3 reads CASSLGGVTGELFF. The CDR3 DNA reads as TGTGCCAGCAGCTTAGGGGGGGTTACCGGGGAGCTGTTTTTT.

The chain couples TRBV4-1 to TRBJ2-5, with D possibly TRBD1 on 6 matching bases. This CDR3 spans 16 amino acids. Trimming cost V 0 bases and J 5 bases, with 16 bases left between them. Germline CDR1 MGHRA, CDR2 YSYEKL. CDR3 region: CASSQDPQGWRETQYF. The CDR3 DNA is TGCGCCAGCAGCCAAGACCCACAGGGTTGGAGGGAGACCCAGTACTTC.

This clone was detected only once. The CDR3 DNA sequence: TGTGCCAGCAGTTTAGGTGGGTTTAGAAACACTGAAGCTTTCTTT. Protein: CASSLGGFRNTEAFF. This chain uses TRBV28 with TRBJ1-1; D remains ambiguous. CDR3 length: 15 residues. V lost 2 bases and J 2 bases, leaving 12 bases between the germline ends. Germline V lookup: CDR1 MDHEN, CDR2 SYDVKM. Combining the CDR3 with reference TRBV28 and TRBJ1-1 gives the whole variable domain DVKVTQSSRYLVKRTGEKVFLECVQDMDHENMFWYRQDPGLGLRLIYFSYDVKMKEKGDIPEGYSVSREKKERFSLILESASTNQTSMYLCASSLGGFRNTEAFFGQGTRLTVV.

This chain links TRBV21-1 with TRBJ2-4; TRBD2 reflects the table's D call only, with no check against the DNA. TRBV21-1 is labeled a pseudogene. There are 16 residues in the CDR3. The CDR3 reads CASSKAEGGAENIQYF. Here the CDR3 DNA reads TGTGCCAGCAGCAAAGCCGAAGGCGGGGCCGAAAACATTCAGTACTTC.

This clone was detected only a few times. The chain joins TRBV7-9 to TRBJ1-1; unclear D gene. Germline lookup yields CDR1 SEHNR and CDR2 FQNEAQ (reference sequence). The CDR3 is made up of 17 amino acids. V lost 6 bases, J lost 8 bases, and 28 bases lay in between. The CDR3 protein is CASRPIPSHGIIREAFF. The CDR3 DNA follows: TGTGCCAGCAGACCGATTCCGTCACACGGTATTATTAGGGAAGCTTTCTTT.

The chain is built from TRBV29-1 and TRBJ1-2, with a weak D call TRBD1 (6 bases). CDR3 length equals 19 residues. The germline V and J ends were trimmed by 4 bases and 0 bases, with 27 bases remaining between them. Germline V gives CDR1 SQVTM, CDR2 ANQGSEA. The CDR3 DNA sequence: TGCAGCGTTGGGGGGGGGCCCGGGACTCCCACTTTTGCTAACTATGGCTACACCTTC. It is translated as CSVGGGPGTPTFANYGYTF.

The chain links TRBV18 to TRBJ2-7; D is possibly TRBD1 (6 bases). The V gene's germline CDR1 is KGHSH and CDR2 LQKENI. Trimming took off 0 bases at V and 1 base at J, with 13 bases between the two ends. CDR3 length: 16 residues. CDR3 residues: CASSPPRGSTSYEQYF. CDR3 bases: TGTGCCAGCTCACCACCGAGGGGGTCCACTTCCTACGAGCAGTACTTC.

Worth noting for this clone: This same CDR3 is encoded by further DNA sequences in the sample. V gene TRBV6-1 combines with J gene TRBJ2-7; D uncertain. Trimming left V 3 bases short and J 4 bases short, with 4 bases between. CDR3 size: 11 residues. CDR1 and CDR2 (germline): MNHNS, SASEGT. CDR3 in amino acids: CASSDGYEQYF. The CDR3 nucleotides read TGTGCCAGCAGTGATGGGTACGAGCAGTACTTC.

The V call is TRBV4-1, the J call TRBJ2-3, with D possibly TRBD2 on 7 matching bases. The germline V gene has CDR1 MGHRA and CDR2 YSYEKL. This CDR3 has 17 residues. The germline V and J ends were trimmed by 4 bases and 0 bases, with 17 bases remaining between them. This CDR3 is CASSPLGGAESTDTQYF. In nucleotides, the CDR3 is TGCGCCAGCAGCCCACTAGGGGGGGCTGAGAGCACAGATACGCAGTATTTT.

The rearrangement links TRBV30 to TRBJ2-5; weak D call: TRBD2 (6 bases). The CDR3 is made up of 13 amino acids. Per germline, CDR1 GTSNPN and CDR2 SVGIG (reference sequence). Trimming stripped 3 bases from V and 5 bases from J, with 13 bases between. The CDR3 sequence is CAWRAGLDETQYF. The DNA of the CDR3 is TGTGCCTGGAGGGCGGGACTCGACGAGACCCAGTACTTC.

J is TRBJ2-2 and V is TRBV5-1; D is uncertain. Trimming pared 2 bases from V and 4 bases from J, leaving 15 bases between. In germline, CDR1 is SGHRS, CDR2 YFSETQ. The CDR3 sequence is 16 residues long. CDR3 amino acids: CASSFNPGITTGELFF. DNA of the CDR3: TGCGCCAGCAGCTTCAACCCGGGTATTACCACCGGGGAGCTGTTTTTT.

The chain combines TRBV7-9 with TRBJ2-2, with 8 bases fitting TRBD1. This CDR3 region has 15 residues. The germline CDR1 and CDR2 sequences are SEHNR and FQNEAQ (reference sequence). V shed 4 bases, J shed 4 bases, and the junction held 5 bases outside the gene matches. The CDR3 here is CASSSQTGATGELFF. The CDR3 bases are TGTGCCAGCAGCTCCCAGACAGGGGCCACCGGGGAGCTGTTTTTT.

CDR3 loop: CATSEGRWQNSPLHF. CDR3 DNA: TGTGCCACCAGCGAAGGCCGGTGGCAGAATTCACCCCTCCACTTT. The chain has TRBV15 and TRBJ1-6, with D unclear. Germline loops: CDR1 LNHNV, CDR2 YYDKDF (reference sequence). The ends were cut back, 5 bases at V and 7 bases at J, with 15 bases in the middle. This CDR3 has 15 amino acids.

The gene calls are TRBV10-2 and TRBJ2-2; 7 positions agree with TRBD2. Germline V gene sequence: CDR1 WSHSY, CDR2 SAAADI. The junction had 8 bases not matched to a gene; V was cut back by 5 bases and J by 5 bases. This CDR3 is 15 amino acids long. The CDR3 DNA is TGCGCCAGCAGTATACAGCGGGGATGGACCGGGGAGCTGTTTTTT. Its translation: CASSIQRGWTGELFF.

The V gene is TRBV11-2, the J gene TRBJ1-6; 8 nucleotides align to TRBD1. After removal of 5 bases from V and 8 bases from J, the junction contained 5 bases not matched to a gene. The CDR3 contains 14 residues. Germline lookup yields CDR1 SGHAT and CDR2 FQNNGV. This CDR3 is CASSPGQGYSPLHF. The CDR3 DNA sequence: TGTGCCAGCAGCCCTGGACAGGGTTATTCACCCCTCCACTTT.

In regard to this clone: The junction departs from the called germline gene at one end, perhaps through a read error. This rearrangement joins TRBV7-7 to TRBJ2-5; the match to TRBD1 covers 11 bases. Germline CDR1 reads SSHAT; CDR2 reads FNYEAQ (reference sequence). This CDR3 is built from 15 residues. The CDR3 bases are TGTGCTAGCAGCTTAGGGACAGGGGGTGCGGAGACCCAGTACTTC. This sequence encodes CASSLGTGGAETQYF.

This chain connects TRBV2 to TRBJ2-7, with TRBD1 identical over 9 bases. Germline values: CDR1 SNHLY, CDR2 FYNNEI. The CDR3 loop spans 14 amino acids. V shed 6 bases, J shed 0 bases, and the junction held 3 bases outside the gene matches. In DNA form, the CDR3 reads TGTGCCAGCAGGGGACAGGGTTTCTCCTACGAGCAGTACTTC. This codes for CASRGQGFSYEQYF. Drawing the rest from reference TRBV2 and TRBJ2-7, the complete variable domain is EPEVTQTPSHQVTQMGQEVILRCVPISNHLYFYWYRQILGQKVEFLVSFYNNEISEKSEIFDDQFSVERPDGSNFTLKIRSTKLEDSAMYFCASRGQGFSYEQYFGPGTRLTVT.

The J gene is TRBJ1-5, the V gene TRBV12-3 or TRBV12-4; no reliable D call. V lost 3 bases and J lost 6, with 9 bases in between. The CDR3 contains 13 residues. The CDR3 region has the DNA TGTGCCAGCAGTTTCAGGAGAGGTCAGCCCCAGCATTTT. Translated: CASSFRRGQPQHF.

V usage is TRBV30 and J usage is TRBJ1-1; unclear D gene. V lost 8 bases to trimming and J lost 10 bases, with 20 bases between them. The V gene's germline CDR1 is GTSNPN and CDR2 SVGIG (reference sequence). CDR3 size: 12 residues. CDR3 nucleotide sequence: TGTGCCATAACGGAATTGGACCGGGTAGCTTTCTTT. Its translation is CAITELDRVAFF.

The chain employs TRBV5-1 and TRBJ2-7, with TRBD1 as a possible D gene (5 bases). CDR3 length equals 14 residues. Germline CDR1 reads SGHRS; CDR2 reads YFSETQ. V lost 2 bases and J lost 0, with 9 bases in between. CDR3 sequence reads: CASSLQASSYEQYF. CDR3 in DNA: TGCGCCAGCAGCTTACAGGCGAGCTCCTACGAGCAGTACTTC.

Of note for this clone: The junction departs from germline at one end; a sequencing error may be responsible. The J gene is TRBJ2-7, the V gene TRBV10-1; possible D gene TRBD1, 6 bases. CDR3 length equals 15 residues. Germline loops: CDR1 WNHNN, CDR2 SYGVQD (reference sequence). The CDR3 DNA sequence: TGCGCCAGCAGTGAGTCGGGGGCAGGTAATAACGAGCAGCACTTC. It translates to CASSESGAGNNEQHF.

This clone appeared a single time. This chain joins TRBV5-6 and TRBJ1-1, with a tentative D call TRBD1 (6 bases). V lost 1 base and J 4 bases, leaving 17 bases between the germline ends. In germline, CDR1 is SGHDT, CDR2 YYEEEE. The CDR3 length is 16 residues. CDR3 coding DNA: TGTGCCAGCAGCTTGAGACTCGCATTGGGGGCCACTGAAGCTTTCTTT. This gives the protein CASSLRLALGATEAFF.

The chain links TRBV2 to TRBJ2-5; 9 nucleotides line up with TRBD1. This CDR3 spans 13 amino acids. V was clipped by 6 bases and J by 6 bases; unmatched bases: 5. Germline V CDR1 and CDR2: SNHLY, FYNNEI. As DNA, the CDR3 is TGTGCCAGCAGCCGGGACAGGGAAAAGACCCAGTACTTC. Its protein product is CASSRDREKTQYF. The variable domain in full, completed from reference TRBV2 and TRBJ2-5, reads EPEVTQTPSHQVTQMGQEVILRCVPISNHLYFYWYRQILGQKVEFLVSFYNNEISEKSEIFDDQFSVERPDGSNFTLKIRSTKLEDSAMYFCASSRDREKTQYFGPGTRLLVL.

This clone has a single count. The CDR3 DNA is TGTGCCAGCAGCCACCTGCGTAACTATGGCTACACCTTC. Its translation: CASSHLRNYGYTF. The chain recombines TRBV3-1 (or the pseudogene TRBV3-2) with TRBJ1-2; D call uncertain. The CDR3 contains 13 residues. The germline CDR1 and CDR2 sequences are LGHDT and YNNKEL (reference sequence). The germline V and J ends were trimmed by 3 bases and 1 base, with 6 bases remaining between them.

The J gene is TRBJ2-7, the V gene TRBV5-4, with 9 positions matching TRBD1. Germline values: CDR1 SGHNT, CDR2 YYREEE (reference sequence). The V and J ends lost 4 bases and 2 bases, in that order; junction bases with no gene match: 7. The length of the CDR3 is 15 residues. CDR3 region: CASSGGTGLPYEQYF. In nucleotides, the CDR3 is TGTGCCAGCAGCGGAGGGACAGGGCTCCCCTACGAGCAGTACTTC. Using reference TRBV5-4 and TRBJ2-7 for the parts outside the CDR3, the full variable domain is ETGVTQSPTHLIKTRGQQVTLRCSSQSGHNTVSWYQQALGQGPQFIFQYYREEENGRGNFPPRFSGLQFPNYSSELNVNALELDDSALYLCASSGGTGLPYEQYFGPGTRLTVT.

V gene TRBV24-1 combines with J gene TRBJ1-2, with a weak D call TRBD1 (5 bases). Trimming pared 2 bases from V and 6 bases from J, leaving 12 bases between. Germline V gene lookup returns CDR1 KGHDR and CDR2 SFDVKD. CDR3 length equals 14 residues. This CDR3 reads CATSDSIGGDGYTF. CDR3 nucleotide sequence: TGTGCCACCAGTGATTCAATCGGAGGGGATGGCTACACCTTC.

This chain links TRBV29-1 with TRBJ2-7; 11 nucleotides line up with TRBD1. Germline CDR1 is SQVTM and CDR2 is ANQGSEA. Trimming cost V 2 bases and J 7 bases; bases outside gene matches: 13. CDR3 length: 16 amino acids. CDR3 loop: CSVELAAGQGAREQYF. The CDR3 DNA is TGCAGCGTTGAACTCGCCGCCGGACAGGGGGCGAGAGAGCAGTACTTC.